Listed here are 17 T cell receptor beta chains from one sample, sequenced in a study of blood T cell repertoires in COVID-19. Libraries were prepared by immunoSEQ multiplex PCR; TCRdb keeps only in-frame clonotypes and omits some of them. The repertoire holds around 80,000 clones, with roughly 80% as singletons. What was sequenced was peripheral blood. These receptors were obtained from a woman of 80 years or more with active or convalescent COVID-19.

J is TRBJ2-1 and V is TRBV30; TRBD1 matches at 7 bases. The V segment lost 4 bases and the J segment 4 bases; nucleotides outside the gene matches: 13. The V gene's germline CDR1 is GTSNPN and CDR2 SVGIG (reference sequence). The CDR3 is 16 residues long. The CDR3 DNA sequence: TGTGCCTGGACGAAGGGGGCCGCCGCCACTTACAATGAGCAGTTCTTC. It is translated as CAWTKGAAATYNEQFF.

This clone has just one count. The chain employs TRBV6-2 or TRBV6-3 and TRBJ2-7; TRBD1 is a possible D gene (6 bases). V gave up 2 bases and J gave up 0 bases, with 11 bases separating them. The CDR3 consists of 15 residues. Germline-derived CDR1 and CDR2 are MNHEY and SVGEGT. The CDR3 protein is CASSYRGQLSYEQYF. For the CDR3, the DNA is TGTGCCAGCAGTTACAGGGGACAACTCTCCTACGAGCAGTACTTC.

Here the CDR3 DNA reads TGTGCCAGCAGCCAAGTACCGGGACAGGGGGCAAACACTGAAGCTTTCTTT. Its protein product is CASSQVPGQGANTEAFF. The chain is built from TRBV4-2 and TRBJ1-1; 12 bases map to TRBD1. V lost 1 base to trimming and J lost 2 bases; unmatched junction nucleotides: 5. Per the germline V gene, CDR1 is LGHNA and CDR2 is YNFKEQ. CDR3 length equals 17 residues.

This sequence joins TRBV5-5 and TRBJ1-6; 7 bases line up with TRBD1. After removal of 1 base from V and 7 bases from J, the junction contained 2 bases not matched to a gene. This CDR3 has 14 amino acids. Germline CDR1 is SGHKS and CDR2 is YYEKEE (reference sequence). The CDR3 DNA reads TGTGCCAGCAGCTTGTTACAGGGGAATTCACCCCTCCACTTT. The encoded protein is CASSLLQGNSPLHF.

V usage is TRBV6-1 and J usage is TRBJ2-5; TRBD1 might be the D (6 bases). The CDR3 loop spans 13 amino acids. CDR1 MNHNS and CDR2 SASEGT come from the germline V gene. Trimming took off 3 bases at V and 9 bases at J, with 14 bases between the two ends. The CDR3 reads CASSEGASGAQYF. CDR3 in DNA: TGTGCCAGCAGTGAGGGTGCGTCAGGGGCCCAGTACTTC.

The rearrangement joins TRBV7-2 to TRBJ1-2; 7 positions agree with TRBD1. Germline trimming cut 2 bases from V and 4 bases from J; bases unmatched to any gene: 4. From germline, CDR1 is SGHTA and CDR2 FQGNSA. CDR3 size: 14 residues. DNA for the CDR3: TGTGCCAGCAGCTTATCAACAGGGGCCTATGGCTACACCTTC. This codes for CASSLSTGAYGYTF.

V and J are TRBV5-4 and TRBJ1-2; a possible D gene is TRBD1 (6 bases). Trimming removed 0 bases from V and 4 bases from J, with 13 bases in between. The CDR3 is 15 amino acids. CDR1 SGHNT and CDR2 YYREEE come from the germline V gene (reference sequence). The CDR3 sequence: CASSLAGGELYGYTF. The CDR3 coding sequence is TGTGCCAGCAGCTTGGCGGGGGGCGAGCTCTATGGCTACACCTTC.

The CDR3: CASSLGGIRTDTQYF. In DNA form, the CDR3 reads TGCGCCAGCAGCTTGGGAGGGATACGGACAGATACGCAGTATTTT. J is TRBJ2-3 and V is TRBV5-1, with D perhaps TRBD2 (5 bases). The CDR3 has 15 amino acids. Germline-derived CDR1 and CDR2 are SGHRS and YFSETQ. Deletions cut 0 bases from V and 3 bases from J, with 11 bases between.

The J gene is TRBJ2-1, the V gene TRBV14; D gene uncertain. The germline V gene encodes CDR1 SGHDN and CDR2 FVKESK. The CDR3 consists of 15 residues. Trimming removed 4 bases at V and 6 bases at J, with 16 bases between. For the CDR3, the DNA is TGTGCCAGCAGCCCGGCACGGATAACGGGCAATGAGCAGTTCTTC. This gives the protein CASSPARITGNEQFF.

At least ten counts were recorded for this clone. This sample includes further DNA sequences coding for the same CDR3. The CDR3 coding sequence is TGTGCCAGCAGCTTTGCGGGGGGCACAGATACGCAGTATTTT. It codes for CASSFAGGTDTQYF. The chain carries TRBV5-4 and TRBJ2-3; TRBD2 agrees at 7 bases. CDR1 is SGHNT and CDR2 is YYREEE in the germline V gene (reference sequence). V gave up 2 bases and J gave up 1 base; unmatched junction bases: 1. This CDR3 comprises 14 residues.

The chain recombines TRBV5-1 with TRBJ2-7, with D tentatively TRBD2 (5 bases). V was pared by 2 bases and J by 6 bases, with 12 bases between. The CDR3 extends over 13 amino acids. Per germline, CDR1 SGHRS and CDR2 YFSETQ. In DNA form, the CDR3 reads TGCGCCAGCAGCTTTATCCGAGGGAGCGAGCAGTACTTC. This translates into CASSFIRGSEQYF.

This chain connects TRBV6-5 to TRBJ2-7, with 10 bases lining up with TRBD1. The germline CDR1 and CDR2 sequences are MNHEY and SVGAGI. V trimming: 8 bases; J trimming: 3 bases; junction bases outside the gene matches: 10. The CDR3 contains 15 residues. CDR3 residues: CASFAPGQGIYEQYF. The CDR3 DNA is TGTGCCAGCTTCGCCCCGGGACAGGGGATCTACGAGCAGTACTTC.

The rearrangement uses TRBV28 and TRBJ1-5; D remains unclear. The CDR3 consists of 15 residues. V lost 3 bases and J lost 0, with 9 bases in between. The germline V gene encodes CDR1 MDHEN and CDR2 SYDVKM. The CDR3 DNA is TGTGCCAGCAGTTTGGCTGGCCCTAGCAATCAGCCCCAGCATTTT. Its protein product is CASSLAGPSNQPQHF.

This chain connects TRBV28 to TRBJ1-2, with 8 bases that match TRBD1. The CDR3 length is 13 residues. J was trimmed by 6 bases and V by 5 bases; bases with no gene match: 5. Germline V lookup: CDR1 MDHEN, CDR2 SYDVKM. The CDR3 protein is CASSPLDRDGYTF. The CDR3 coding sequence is TGTGCCAGCAGTCCGTTGGACAGGGATGGCTACACCTTC.

CDR3 sequence (DNA): TGTGCCAGCTCACCAAGGACAGGGGGCGCCGGCGGGGAGCTGTTTTTT. Encoded protein: CASSPRTGGAGGELFF. The chain employs TRBV18 and TRBJ2-2; 11 nucleotides line up with TRBD1. There are 16 residues in the CDR3. Trimming removed 2 bases from V and 7 bases from J; junction bases left unmatched: 6. The germline CDR1 and CDR2 sequences are KGHSH and LQKENI.

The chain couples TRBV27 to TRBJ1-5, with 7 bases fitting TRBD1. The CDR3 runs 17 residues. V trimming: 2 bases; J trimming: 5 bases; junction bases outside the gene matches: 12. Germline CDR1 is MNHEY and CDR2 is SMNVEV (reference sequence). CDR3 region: CASSLGTQGPNYQPQHF. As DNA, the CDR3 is TGTGCCAGCAGTTTAGGGACACAGGGGCCCAACTATCAGCCCCAGCATTTT.

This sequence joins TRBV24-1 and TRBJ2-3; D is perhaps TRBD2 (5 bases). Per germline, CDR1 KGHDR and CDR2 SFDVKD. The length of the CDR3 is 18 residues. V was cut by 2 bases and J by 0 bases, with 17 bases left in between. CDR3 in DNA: TGTGCCACCAGTGATTCTTGGACTGCCTCCTCTAGCACAGATACGCAGTATTTT. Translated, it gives CATSDSWTASSSTDTQYF.